This section outlines one T cell receptor beta chain sequence together with its context. The data were taken from a study of blood T cell repertoires in COVID-19. The overall study: The samples span acute and convalescent COVID-19 from the United States, Italy and Spain. T cells, B-cell-depleted T cells, or PBMCs provided the cDNA or gDNA that served as material.

V was clipped by 4 bases and J by 9 bases; unmatched bases: 4. This CDR3 region has 15 residues. CDR1 LNHDA and CDR2 SQIVND come from the germline V gene (reference sequence). The authors' processing: The assay estimated nucleated cells by amplifying reference gene primers. Repertoires were generated with immunoSEQ multiplex PCR, while TCRdb's copy carries only in-frame clones and drops some. V and J calls and clone size are as listed in that table; D and trimming were resolved from the DNA. This table has 200,000 or so clones, 70% to 90% appearing once. This TCR derives from a man aged 45 to 65 who had recovered from COVID-19. The chain links TRBV19 to TRBJ1-6; 12 bases are shared with TRBD1. Sequencing input: peripheral blood. The CDR3 loop reads CASSKGQGASSPLHF. The CDR3 bases are TGTGCCAGTAGTAAGGGACAGGGGGCAAGTTCACCCCTCCACTTT.